Listed here is a single T cell receptor beta chain. A far larger clone is a single base away, which makes a read error likely. These data come from a study of regulatory T cells in long-lasting Graves disease. The length of the CDR3 is 15 residues. Germline assignment: CDR1 SEHNR and CDR2 FQNEAQ (reference sequence). Libraries of TCR beta came from iRepertoire HTBI primers plus Arm-PCR of CDR3 regions. Each CDR3 protein gets one entry after TCRdb re-called the multiplex PCR reads with MiXCR. This sample has a few hundred thousand distinct CDR3 sequences, with around a sixth found just once. Time point noted: newly diagnosed GD, antithyroid drugs for less than 3 months. PBMCs provided the RNA from which the TCR library was made. Patients with Graves' disease were diagnosed by American Thyroid Association guidelines. The data also belong to a second study, concerning T cells in Graves' hyperthyroidism and ophthalmopathy. That source reports: Patients were excluded for uncontrolled infection, other autoimmune disease, pregnancy or lactation. Blood also carried most thyroid clonotypes expanded above 0.001.

The sample was peripheral blood mononuclear cells (PBMCs), taken at new diagnosis, from a patient treated with antithyroid drugs. The chain joins TRBV7-9 to TRBJ2-7, with D perhaps assigned TRBD1 or TRBD2 (5 bases each). The clonotype was recovered from a woman aged 30 to 39 with Graves disease. The CDR3, as DNA: TGTGCCAGCAGCTTAATGAGGGGTTACTCCCACGAGCAGTACTTC. It is translated as CASSLMRGYSHEQYF.